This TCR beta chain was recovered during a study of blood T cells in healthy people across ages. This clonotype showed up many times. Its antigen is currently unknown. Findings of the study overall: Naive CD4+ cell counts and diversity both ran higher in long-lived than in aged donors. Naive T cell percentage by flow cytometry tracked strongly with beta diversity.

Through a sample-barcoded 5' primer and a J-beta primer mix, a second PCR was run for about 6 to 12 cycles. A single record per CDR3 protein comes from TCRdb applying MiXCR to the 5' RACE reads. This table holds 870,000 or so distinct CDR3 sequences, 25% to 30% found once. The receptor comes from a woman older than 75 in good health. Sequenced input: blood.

The CDR3 here is CASKRGQSNQPQHF. CDR3 bases: TGTGCCAGCAAACGGGGGCAAAGCAATCAGCCCCAGCATTTT. The chain carries TRBV27 and TRBJ1-5, with D possibly TRBD1 on 6 matching bases. The CDR3 runs to 14 residues. Germline V CDR1 and CDR2: MNHEY, SMNVEV (reference sequence). Trimming shortened V by 7 bases and J by 1 base, and 11 bases separated the two germline ends.